This record looks at one T cell receptor (beta chain) sequence and its context. Its antigen is currently unknown. Profiling relied on immunoSEQ multiplex PCR, and the TCRdb table lists in-frame clones only, not all of them. The sample has 150,000 or so clones, over 90% seen once. This sample stems from a study of T cell responses to AZD1222 COVID-19 vaccine. Study-wide points: Following two doses of AZD1222, Spike-specific TCR breadth and depth rose. Within unmutated variant regions lay the reported targets of nearly half of spike-specific TCRs. There were mostly white British donors and more females than males, and clonal diversity was possibly underestimated.

Trimming cost V 0 bases and J 6 bases; bases outside gene matches: 6. CDR1 and CDR2 from the germline V gene are SGHVS and FNYEAQ. The CDR3 runs to 15 residues. The sample was peripheral blood, taken on day 0 of MenACWY control vaccination. This chain links TRBV7-6 with TRBJ2-3, with TRBD2 matching over 7 bases. This receptor was taken from an adult in good health. Written as DNA, the CDR3 is TGTGCCAGCAGCTTAGCCTCGGGAGGTGCTGATACGCAGTATTTT. Translated, it gives CASSLASGGADTQYF.